The 32 T cell receptor beta chains given below trace back to one sample, sequenced in a study of T cell responses to AZD1222 COVID-19 vaccine. Profiling relied on immunoSEQ multiplex PCR, and the TCRdb table lists in-frame clones only, not all of them. The sample has about 84,000 clones, over 75% seen once. The starting material was peripheral blood, obtained 28 days after the second AZD1222 dose. These receptors were taken from an adult who received the AZD1222 COVID-19 vaccine.

The chain uses TRBV5-1 and TRBJ2-7; D possibly corresponds to TRBD1 (5 bases). Trimming stripped 0 bases from V and 6 bases from J, with 16 bases between. This CDR3 contains 15 residues. Germline assignment: CDR1 SGHRS and CDR2 YFSETQ. This CDR3 reads CASSLVQGRSGEQYF. CDR3 DNA: TGCGCCAGCAGCTTGGTTCAGGGTCGTTCTGGCGAGCAGTACTTC.

The V gene is TRBV19, the J gene TRBJ1-2; perhaps TRBD1 as D (6 bases). CDR3 size: 14 residues. Germline-derived CDR1 and CDR2 are LNHDA and SQIVND (reference sequence). The ends were cut back, 3 bases at V and 4 bases at J, with 12 bases in the middle. The CDR3 DNA reads TGTGCCAGTAGTATCAACAGGGATACCTATGGCTACACCTTC. This encodes CASSINRDTYGYTF. Supplemented by reference TRBV19 and TRBJ1-2, the full variable domain reads DGGITQSPKYLFRKEGQNVTLSCEQNLNHDAMYWYRQDPGQGLRLIYYSQIVNDFQKGDIAEGYSVSREKKESFPLTVTSAQKNPTAFYLCASSINRDTYGYTFGSGTRLTVV.

This chain joins TRBV30 and TRBJ2-7, with TRBD2 as a possible D gene (6 bases). V lost 5 bases, J lost 0 bases, and 8 bases lay in between. Germline lookup yields CDR1 GTSNPN and CDR2 SVGIG (reference sequence). The CDR3 runs 12 residues. CDR3 nucleotide sequence: TGTGCCTGGGGGGGGAGCTCCTACGAGCAGTACTTC. Encoded protein: CAWGGSSYEQYF.

This rearrangement joins TRBV28 to TRBJ2-7; 8 bases fit TRBD1. This CDR3 is 12 amino acids long. From germline, CDR1 is MDHEN and CDR2 SYDVKM. The junction had 2 bases not matched to a gene; V was cut back by 7 bases and J by 3 bases. CDR3 sequence reads: CASNTGGYEQYF. As DNA, the CDR3 is TGTGCCAGCAACACAGGGGGCTACGAGCAGTACTTC.

This rearrangement joins TRBV10-1 to TRBJ2-1; D perhaps matches TRBD2 (5 bases). V lost 3 bases, J lost 0 bases, and 15 bases lay in between. Germline V gene sequence: CDR1 WNHNN, CDR2 SYGVQD (reference sequence). The CDR3 is made up of 17 amino acids. CDR3 nucleotides: TGCGCCAGCAGTGATTACCCCGGGGAAACCTCCTACAATGAGCAGTTCTTC. It codes for CASSDYPGETSYNEQFF.

This clone appeared a single time. This chain connects TRBV6-5 to TRBJ1-1; D is perhaps TRBD1 (5 bases). The CDR3 sequence is 13 residues long. Trimming removed 7 bases at V and 1 base at J, with 10 bases between. Germline values: CDR1 MNHEY, CDR2 SVGAGI. Here the CDR3 reads CASTMTENTEAFF. The CDR3 DNA reads TGTGCCAGCACCATGACAGAGAACACTGAAGCTTTCTTT.

The V and J genes are TRBV11-3 and TRBJ2-3; possible D gene TRBD2, 6 bases. Germline CDR1 is SGHNT and CDR2 is YENEEA. The length of the CDR3 is 14 residues. V was shortened by 3 bases and J by 2 bases, with 9 bases between the two germline ends. This chain's CDR3 is CASSFGEATDTQYF. The CDR3 DNA is TGTGCCAGCAGCTTTGGGGAGGCCACAGATACGCAGTATTTT.

The chain carries TRBV7-9 and TRBJ1-1; TRBD1 aligns across 8 bases. V lost 4 bases, J lost 1 base, and 11 bases stayed unmatched. This CDR3 has 17 residues. Germline CDR1 is SEHNR and CDR2 is FQNEAQ (reference sequence). The CDR3 region has the DNA TGTGCCAGCAGCTCAACCGGGACAGGAAGAACGAACACTGAAGCTTTCTTT. Its translation: CASSSTGTGRTNTEAFF.

The V gene is TRBV12-3 or TRBV12-4, the J gene TRBJ2-7; the D is unclear. V lost 6 bases and J lost 0, with 9 bases in between. CDR3 length: 13 residues. CDR3 residues: CASSPTDSYEQYF. In DNA, the CDR3 is TGTGCCAGCAGCCCCACTGACTCCTACGAGCAGTACTTC.

The genes are TRBV5-1 and TRBJ2-2; no clear D. Germline V gives CDR1 SGHRS, CDR2 YFSETQ. Trimming removed 2 bases from V and 2 bases from J, with 7 bases in between. The CDR3 contains 14 residues. CDR3 amino acids: CASSFLSNTGELFF. The CDR3 region has the DNA TGCGCCAGCAGCTTTTTAAGTAACACCGGGGAGCTGTTTTTT.

V usage is TRBV30 and J usage is TRBJ1-2, with 9 bases that match TRBD1. The length of the CDR3 is 14 residues. J gave up 2 bases and V 2 bases, and 3 bases lay outside the gene matches. CDR1 and CDR2 (germline): GTSNPN, SVGIG (reference sequence). The DNA for the CDR3 is TGTGCCTGGAGTCCCGGGACAGGGAACTATGGCTACACCTTC. Translated, it gives CAWSPGTGNYGYTF.

The genes are TRBV18 and TRBJ2-7, with 9 bases aligning to TRBD1. The V segment lost 4 bases and the J segment 2 bases; nucleotides outside the gene matches: 6. The germline V gene encodes CDR1 KGHSH and CDR2 LQKENI. This CDR3 comprises 15 residues. The CDR3 is CASSQRQGDTYEQYF. The CDR3 DNA follows: TGTGCCAGCTCACAGAGACAGGGGGACACCTACGAGCAGTACTTC.

J is TRBJ1-5 and V is TRBV21-1. TRBV21-1 is a documented pseudogene. The CDR3 spans 15 residues. The CDR3 is CASSTGSRRNQPQHF. DNA for the CDR3: TGTGCCAGCAGCACCGGCTCTAGACGCAATCAGCCCCAGCATTTT.

V and J are TRBV3-1 (or the pseudogene TRBV3-2) and TRBJ2-3; TRBD2 matches 7 bases. Germline loops: CDR1 LGHDT, CDR2 YNNKEL (reference sequence). This CDR3 contains 13 residues. V shed 0 bases and J 9 bases; nucleotides not matched to a gene: 3. The CDR3 protein is CASSQDTLATQYF. The CDR3 region has the DNA TGTGCCAGCAGCCAAGATACACTAGCGACGCAGTATTTT.

This clone was recorded once. The chain carries TRBV14 and TRBJ1-2; D is possibly TRBD1 (5 bases). V lost 0 bases to trimming and J lost 6 bases, with 11 bases between them. Germline values: CDR1 SGHDN, CDR2 FVKESK. This CDR3 contains 14 residues. This chain's CDR3 is CASSQEWGLNGYTF. The CDR3 DNA sequence: TGTGCCAGCAGCCAAGAATGGGGACTGAATGGCTACACCTTC.

The V gene is TRBV11-3, the J gene TRBJ1-1; TRBD1 is a possible D gene (5 bases). V lost 4 bases, J lost 5 bases, and 8 bases lay in between. Germline CDR1 is SGHNT and CDR2 is YENEEA. The CDR3 runs to 12 residues. The CDR3 here is CASSSEGTEAFF. CDR3 in DNA: TGTGCCAGCAGCTCCGAGGGGACTGAAGCTTTCTTT.

The rearrangement links TRBV7-2 to TRBJ2-3, with D maybe TRBD2 (7 bases). V was clipped by 5 bases and J by 6 bases, with 18 bases between them. Germline values: CDR1 SGHTA, CDR2 FQGNSA. The CDR3 runs 15 residues. CDR3 sequence (DNA): TGTGCCAGCAGCCTAGGGGGGGCGCAGTGGGATACGCAGTATTTT. Residues: CASSLGGAQWDTQYF.

The chain is built from TRBV7-9 and TRBJ2-3; tentatively, D is TRBD1 or TRBD2 (6 bases each). Per germline, CDR1 SEHNR and CDR2 FQNEAQ (reference sequence). The V end was cut by 1 base, the J end by 3 bases, with 14 bases between. This CDR3 contains 16 residues. The CDR3 nucleotides read TGTGCCAGCAGCTTAGGTAGGGGGGCTGGGACAGATACGCAGTATTTT. It codes for CASSLGRGAGTDTQYF. The full variable domain, completed using reference TRBV7-9 and TRBJ2-3, is DTGVSQNPRHKITKRGQNVTFRCDPISEHNRLYWYRQTLGQGPEFLTYFQNEAQLEKSRLLSDRFSAERPKGSFSTLEIQRTEQGDSAMYLCASSLGRGAGTDTQYFGPGTRLTVL.

This rearrangement joins TRBV10-3 to TRBJ1-4; maybe TRBD1 (5 bases). CDR1 and CDR2 from the germline V gene are ENHRY and SYGVKD. V was cut by 9 bases and J by 5 bases, with 13 bases left in between. The CDR3 runs to 13 residues. CDR3 sequence: CAIRDRGNEKLFF. The CDR3 bases are TGTGCCATTAGGGACCGAGGCAATGAAAAACTGTTTTTT.

The V gene is TRBV5-6, the J gene TRBJ1-2; no clear D. Trimming cost V 0 bases and J 8 bases, with 5 bases left between them. CDR1 is SGHDT and CDR2 is YYEEEE in the germline V gene. The CDR3 length is 11 residues. The CDR3 coding sequence is TGTGCCAGCAGCTTGGGAGTCGGCTACACCTTC. Translating it yields CASSLGVGYTF.

This chain joins TRBV6-5 and TRBJ2-2; no reliable D call. The V gene lost 7 bases and the J gene lost 7 bases, with 10 bases spanning the gap. The CDR3 has 12 residues. The V gene's germline CDR1 is MNHEY and CDR2 SVGAGI. CDR3 amino acids: CASTSLIGELFF. The CDR3 DNA reads TGTGCCAGCACCTCTTTGATCGGGGAGCTGTTTTTT.

The chain carries TRBV2 and TRBJ2-1; D gene uncertain. The CDR3 extends over 15 amino acids. V gave up 3 bases and J gave up 1 base, with 10 bases separating them. Germline lookup yields CDR1 SNHLY and CDR2 FYNNEI. CDR3 sequence reads: CASSERWASYNEQFF. CDR3 nucleotides: TGTGCCAGCAGTGAGCGCTGGGCGTCCTACAATGAGCAGTTCTTC.

The rearrangement joins TRBV7-6 to TRBJ1-4; no reliable D call. Germline CDR1 and CDR2: SGHVS and FNYEAQ. The CDR3 extends over 15 amino acids. V was clipped by 2 bases and J by 0 bases, with 7 bases between them. CDR3: CASSLWSATNEKLFF. The DNA for the CDR3 is TGTGCCAGCAGCTTATGGTCGGCAACTAATGAAAAACTGTTTTTT.

This clone appeared a few times. This rearrangement joins TRBV3-1 (or the pseudogene TRBV3-2) to TRBJ2-5; D uncertain. Germline V CDR1 and CDR2: LGHDT, YNNKEL (reference sequence). The V and J ends lost 3 bases and 3 bases respectively, with 8 bases between them. CDR3 length: 13 amino acids. The CDR3 DNA reads TGTGCCAGCAGCCAGCCTGTGGAAGAGACCCAGTACTTC. Protein product: CASSQPVEETQYF.

The chain links TRBV6-1 to TRBJ1-2, with a possible D match to TRBD1 (6 bases). Germline V gene data show CDR1 as MNHNS and CDR2 as SASEGT. V lost 1 base and J 1 base, leaving 13 bases between the germline ends. The CDR3 length is 16 residues. This CDR3 is CASSEVRGRGNYGYTF. CDR3 DNA sequence: TGTGCCAGCAGTGAAGTGAGAGGCAGGGGTAACTATGGCTACACCTTC.

This chain uses TRBV6-5 with TRBJ1-1, with 8 bases identical to TRBD1. After removal of 6 bases from V and 9 bases from J, the junction contained 12 bases not matched to a gene. CDR1 and CDR2 (germline): MNHEY, SVGAGI. There are 14 residues in the CDR3. As DNA, the CDR3 is TGTGCCAGCAGGGGTGGACAGGGCGGCAGGCAAGCTTTCTTT. This sequence encodes CASRGGQGGRQAFF.

This chain joins TRBV4-1 and TRBJ1-4, with D maybe TRBD1 (5 bases). The V and J ends lost 3 bases and 0 bases respectively, with 23 bases between them. Germline CDR1 MGHRA, CDR2 YSYEKL. This CDR3 region has 20 residues. CDR3 coding DNA: TGCGCCAGCAGCCATTTTTCTGGACCTTGGGGAGGGGCAACTAATGAAAAACTGTTTTTT. This gives the protein CASSHFSGPWGGATNEKLFF.

This chain uses TRBV19 with TRBJ1-5, with D hard to call. The V end was cut by 2 bases, the J end by 4 bases, with 3 bases between. Germline V gene sequence: CDR1 LNHDA, CDR2 SQIVND (reference sequence). This CDR3 comprises 12 residues. The chain's CDR3 is CASSIRNQPQHF. The CDR3 DNA sequence: TGTGCCAGTAGTATACGGAATCAGCCCCAGCATTTT.

The chain recombines TRBV18 with TRBJ1-1; D remains unclear. Looked up from germline, CDR1 is KGHSH and CDR2 is LQKENI. This CDR3 contains 13 residues. Trimming took off 0 bases at V and 4 bases at J, with 6 bases between the two ends. In DNA form, the CDR3 reads TGTGCCAGCTCACCACCGATGGGCACTGAAGCTTTCTTT. Amino acids: CASSPPMGTEAFF. Based on the CDR3 plus reference TRBV18 and TRBJ1-1, the full variable domain is NAGVMQNPRHLVRRRGQEARLRCSPMKGHSHVYWYRQLPEEGLKFMVYLQKENIIDESGMPKERFSAEFPKEGPSILRIQQVVRGDSAAYFCASSPPMGTEAFFGQGTRLTVV.

The CDR3 bases are TGTGCCAGCAGTGGGAGGTCCGGGACAGTAATCAATGAGCAGTTCTTC. Protein product: CASSGRSGTVINEQFF. The rearrangement links TRBV6-1 to TRBJ2-1; 7 positions agree with TRBD1. CDR1 and CDR2 (germline): MNHNS, SASEGT. The CDR3 totals 16 residues. With V trimmed by 4 bases and J by 6 bases, 12 bases remained unmatched.

V usage is TRBV30 and J usage is TRBJ1-3, with D unresolved. The CDR3 has 14 amino acids. V was shortened by 2 bases and J by 0 bases, with 8 bases between the two germline ends. CDR1 GTSNPN and CDR2 SVGIG come from the germline V gene (reference sequence). The CDR3, as DNA: TGTGCCTGGAGTACGGCGGCCTCTGGAAACACCATATATTTT. This codes for CAWSTAASGNTIYF.

This clone was counted a single time. This sequence joins TRBV5-6 and TRBJ1-2; D perhaps matches TRBD1 (6 bases). The CDR3 totals 13 residues. CDR1 SGHDT and CDR2 YYEEEE come from the germline V gene. Trimming pared 1 base from V and 7 bases from J, leaving 11 bases between. The CDR3: CASSLIGGFGYTF. CDR3 nucleotides: TGTGCCAGCAGCTTGATAGGGGGGTTTGGCTACACCTTC. The full variable domain, with the rest looked up from reference TRBV5-6 and TRBJ1-2, is DAGVTQSPTHLIKTRGQQVTLRCSPKSGHDTVSWYQQALGQGPQFIFQYYEEEERQRGNFPDRFSGHQFPNYSSELNVNALLLGDSALYLCASSLIGGFGYTFGSGTRLTVV.